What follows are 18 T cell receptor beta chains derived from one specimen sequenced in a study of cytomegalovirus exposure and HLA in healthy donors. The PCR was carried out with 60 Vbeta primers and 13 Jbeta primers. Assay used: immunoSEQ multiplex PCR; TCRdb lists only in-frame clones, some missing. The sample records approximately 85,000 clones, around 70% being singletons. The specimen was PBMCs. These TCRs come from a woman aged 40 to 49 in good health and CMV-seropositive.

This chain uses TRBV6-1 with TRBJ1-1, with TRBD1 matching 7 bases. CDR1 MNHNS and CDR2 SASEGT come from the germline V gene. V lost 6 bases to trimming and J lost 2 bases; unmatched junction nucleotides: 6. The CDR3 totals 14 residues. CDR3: CASRSGTANTEAFF. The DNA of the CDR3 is TGTGCCAGCAGATCCGGGACAGCCAACACTGAAGCTTTCTTT.

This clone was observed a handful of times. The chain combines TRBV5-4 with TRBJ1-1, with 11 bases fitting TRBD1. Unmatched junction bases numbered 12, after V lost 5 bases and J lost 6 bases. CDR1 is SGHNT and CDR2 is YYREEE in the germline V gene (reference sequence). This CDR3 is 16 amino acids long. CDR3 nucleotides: TGTGCCAGCAGTAGGGGTTCCGGGGGACAGGGGGCTGAAGCTTTCTTT. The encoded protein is CASSRGSGGQGAEAFF.

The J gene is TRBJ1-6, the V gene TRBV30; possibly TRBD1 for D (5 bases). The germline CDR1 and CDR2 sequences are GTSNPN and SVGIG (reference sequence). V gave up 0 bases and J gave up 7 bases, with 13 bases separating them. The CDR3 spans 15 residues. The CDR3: CAWSVGGGVNSPLHF. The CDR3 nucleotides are TGTGCCTGGAGTGTAGGTGGAGGGGTAAATTCACCCCTCCACTTT.

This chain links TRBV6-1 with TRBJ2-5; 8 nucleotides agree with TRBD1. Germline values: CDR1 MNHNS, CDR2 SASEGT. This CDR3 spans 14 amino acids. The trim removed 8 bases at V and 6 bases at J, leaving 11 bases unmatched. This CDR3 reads CASRTLDREQTQYF. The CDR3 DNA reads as TGTGCCAGCCGTACACTGGACAGGGAGCAGACCCAGTACTTC.

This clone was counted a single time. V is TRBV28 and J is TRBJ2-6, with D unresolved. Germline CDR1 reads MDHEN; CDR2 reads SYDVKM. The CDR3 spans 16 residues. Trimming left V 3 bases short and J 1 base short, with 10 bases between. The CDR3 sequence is CASSFYGFSGANVLTF. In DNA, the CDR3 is TGTGCCAGCAGTTTTTACGGGTTTTCTGGGGCCAACGTCCTGACTTTC.

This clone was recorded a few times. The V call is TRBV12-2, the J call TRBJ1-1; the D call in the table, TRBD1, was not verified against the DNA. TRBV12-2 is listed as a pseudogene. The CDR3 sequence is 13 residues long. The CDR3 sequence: CASSLDTNTEAFF. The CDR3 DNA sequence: TGTGCAAGTTCCCTGGACACGAACACTGAAGCTTTCTTT.

CDR3 protein: CASSLPGSLSYEQYF. The CDR3 DNA reads TGTGCCAGCAGCCTCCCCGGGTCTCTTTCCTACGAGCAGTACTTC. The rearrangement uses TRBV7-2 and TRBJ2-7; D is unresolved. The CDR3 runs to 15 residues. The germline CDR1 and CDR2 sequences are SGHTA and FQGNSA. The V and J ends lost 5 bases and 1 base respectively, with 15 bases between them.

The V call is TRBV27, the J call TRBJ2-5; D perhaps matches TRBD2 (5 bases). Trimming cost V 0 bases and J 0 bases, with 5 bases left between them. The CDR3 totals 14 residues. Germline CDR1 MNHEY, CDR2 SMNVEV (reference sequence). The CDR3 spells CASSLSGNQETQYF. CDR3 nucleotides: TGTGCCAGCAGTTTATCCGGGAACCAAGAGACCCAGTACTTC.

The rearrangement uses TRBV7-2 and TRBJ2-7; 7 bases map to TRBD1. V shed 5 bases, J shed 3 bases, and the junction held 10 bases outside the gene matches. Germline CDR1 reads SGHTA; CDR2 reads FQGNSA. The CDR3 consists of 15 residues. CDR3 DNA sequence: TGTGCCAGCAGCCAGCAGACAGGGCCCAACTACGAGCAGTACTTC. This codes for CASSQQTGPNYEQYF.

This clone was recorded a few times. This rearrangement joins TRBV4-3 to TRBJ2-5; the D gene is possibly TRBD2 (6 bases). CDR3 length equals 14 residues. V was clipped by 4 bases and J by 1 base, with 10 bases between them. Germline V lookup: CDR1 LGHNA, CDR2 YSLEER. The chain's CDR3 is CASSPLGGQETQYF. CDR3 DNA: TGCGCCAGCAGCCCTCTCGGGGGCCAAGAGACCCAGTACTTC.

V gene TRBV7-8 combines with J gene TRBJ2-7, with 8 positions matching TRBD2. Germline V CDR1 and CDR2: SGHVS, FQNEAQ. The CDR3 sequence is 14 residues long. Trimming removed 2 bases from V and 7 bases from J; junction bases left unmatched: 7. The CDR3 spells CASSLRLASGEQYF. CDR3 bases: TGTGCCAGCAGCTTAAGACTAGCGTCGGGGGAGCAGTACTTC.

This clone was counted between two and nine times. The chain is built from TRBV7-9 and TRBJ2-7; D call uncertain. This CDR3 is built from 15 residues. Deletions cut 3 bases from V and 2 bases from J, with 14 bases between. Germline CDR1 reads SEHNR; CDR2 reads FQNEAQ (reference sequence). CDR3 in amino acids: CASSFVEAGTYEQYF. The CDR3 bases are TGTGCCAGCAGCTTCGTTGAGGCTGGCACCTACGAGCAGTACTTC.

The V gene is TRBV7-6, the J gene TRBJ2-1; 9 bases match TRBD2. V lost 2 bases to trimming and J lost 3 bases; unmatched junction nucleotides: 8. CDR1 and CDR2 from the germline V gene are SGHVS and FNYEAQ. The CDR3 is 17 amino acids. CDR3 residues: CASSLSAGGLNYNEQFF. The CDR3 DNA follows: TGTGCCAGCAGCTTATCAGCGGGGGGCCTCAACTACAATGAGCAGTTCTTC.

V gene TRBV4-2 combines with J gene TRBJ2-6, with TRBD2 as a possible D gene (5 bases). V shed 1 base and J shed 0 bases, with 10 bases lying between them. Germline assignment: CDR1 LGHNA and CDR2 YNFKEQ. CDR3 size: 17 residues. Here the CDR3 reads CASSQGTDYSGANVLTF. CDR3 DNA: TGTGCCAGCAGCCAAGGGACTGACTACTCTGGGGCCAACGTCCTGACTTTC.

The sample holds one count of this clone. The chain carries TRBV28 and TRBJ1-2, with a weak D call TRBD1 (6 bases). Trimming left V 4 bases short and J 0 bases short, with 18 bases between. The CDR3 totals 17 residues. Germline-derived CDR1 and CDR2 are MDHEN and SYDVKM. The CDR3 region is CASSSFNTGFANYGYTF. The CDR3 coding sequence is TGTGCCAGCAGTTCCTTTAATACAGGGTTTGCTAACTATGGCTACACCTTC.

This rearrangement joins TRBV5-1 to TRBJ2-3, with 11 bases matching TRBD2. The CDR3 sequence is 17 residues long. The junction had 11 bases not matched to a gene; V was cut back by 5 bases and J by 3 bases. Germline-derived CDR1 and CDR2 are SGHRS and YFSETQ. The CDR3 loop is CASRTVVAGGGTDTQYF. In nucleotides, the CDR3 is TGCGCCAGCAGGACCGTCGTAGCGGGAGGGGGGACAGATACGCAGTATTTT.

For the CDR3, the DNA is TGCGCCAGCAGCCAAGAAGTTGGCCCAGATACGCAGTATTTT. Translating gives CASSQEVGPDTQYF. This chain connects TRBV4-3 to TRBJ2-3; unclear D gene. The V end was cut by 0 bases, the J end by 4 bases, with 8 bases between. This CDR3 is built from 14 residues. Germline V lookup: CDR1 LGHNA, CDR2 YSLEER.

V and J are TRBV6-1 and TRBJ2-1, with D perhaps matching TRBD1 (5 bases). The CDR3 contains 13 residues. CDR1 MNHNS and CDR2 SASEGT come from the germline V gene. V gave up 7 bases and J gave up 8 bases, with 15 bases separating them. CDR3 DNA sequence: TGTGCCAGCACCCTAGACCAGGGCGATGAGCAGTTCTTC. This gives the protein CASTLDQGDEQFF.